This T cell receptor beta chain was recorded in a study of T cell responses to AZD1222 COVID-19 vaccine. Generated by immunoSEQ multiplex PCR, the TCRdb table keeps only in-frame clones and is missing some. The sample consists of around 160,000 clones, under 95% of them appearing once. Overall study results and limits: At baseline, just a handful of AZD1222 recipients tested seropositive. Repertoires were sampled only after the peak T cell response. Spike was spanned by vaccine-associated CD4 TCRs, which were dominant at 160-218 and 743-854.

On this clone: As yet, its antigen is unknown.

The CDR3 runs 11 residues. Trimming stripped 2 bases from V and 11 bases from J, with 9 bases between. The germline V gene encodes CDR1 MGHDK and CDR2 SYGVNS. The chain employs TRBV25-1 and TRBJ1-2; D is possibly TRBD1 (6 bases). The sample in question was peripheral blood, obtained 28 days after the second AZD1222 dose. This clonotype was obtained from an adult who received the AZD1222 COVID-19 vaccine. This CDR3 reads CASSEVGGYTF. The CDR3 coding sequence is TGTGCCAGCAGTGAAGTAGGGGGTTACACCTTC.